Shown below are 23 T cell receptor beta chains from a single sample sequenced in a study of OX40 agonist ivuxolimab in advanced cancers. Profiled with immunoSEQ multiplex PCR; TCRdb holds only in-frame clones, not every one. Among 42,000 or so clones, 82% were seen once, and the ten largest hold roughly 20%. The sequencing here drew on CD4+ or CD8+ T cells sorted from blood, taken in a trial of the OX40 agonist ivuxolimab. The receptor set was obtained from an adult with an advanced solid tumor such as melanoma, head and neck, liver or kidney cancer.

Here the CDR3 reads CASSPRTVPYEQYF. CDR3 sequence (DNA): TGTGCCAGCAGCCCTCGGACAGTACCCTACGAGCAGTACTTC. V and J are TRBV7-9 and TRBJ2-7; TRBD1 might be the D (6 bases). Trimming took 5 bases from V and 2 from J, leaving 13 bases between them. The CDR3 contains 14 residues. Germline V gives CDR1 SEHNR, CDR2 FQNEAQ (reference sequence).

V gene TRBV5-1 combines with J gene TRBJ2-3; the D call may be TRBD1 or TRBD2 (5 bases each). Germline CDR1 reads SGHRS; CDR2 reads YFSETQ. The CDR3 runs to 13 residues. The germline V and J ends were trimmed by 4 bases and 6 bases, with 12 bases remaining between them. CDR3 sequence: CASSERGWDTQYF. The CDR3 nucleotides are TGCGCCAGCAGCGAGAGGGGATGGGATACGCAGTATTTT.

The chain carries TRBV11-2 and TRBJ2-7; 7 bases are shared with TRBD2. The CDR3 is 15 residues long. With 5 bases clipped from V and 1 base from J, the junction kept 8 bases outside the gene matches. CDR1 SGHAT and CDR2 FQNNGV come from the germline V gene. The CDR3 sequence is CASSPGRERSYEQYF. Here the CDR3 DNA reads TGTGCCAGCAGCCCGGGGAGGGAAAGGTCCTACGAGCAGTACTTC.

The rearrangement uses TRBV7-2 and TRBJ2-5; 9 positions match TRBD1. The J call may be mistaken, given a closer DNA end match to TRBJ2-7. CDR1 is SGHTA and CDR2 is FQGNSA in the germline V gene. The CDR3 loop spans 15 amino acids. CDR3 residues: CASSLGTGVSYEQYF. The CDR3 DNA is TGTGCCAGCAGCTTAGGGACAGGGGTGTCCTACGAGCAGTACTTC.

V usage is TRBV4-2 and J usage is TRBJ1-5, with D uncertain. Germline loops: CDR1 LGHNA, CDR2 YNFKEQ. The CDR3 is 17 residues long. V lost 0 bases and J lost 6, with 18 bases in between. The CDR3 DNA sequence: TGTGCCAGCAGCCAAGACAGCGCCAGAATAGAAGGTCAGCCCCAGCATTTT. Protein: CASSQDSARIEGQPQHF.

CDR3 in amino acids: CASSPPQGRGEQFF. DNA for the CDR3: TGTGCCAGCAGCCCCCCCCAGGGAAGGGGTGAGCAGTTCTTC. The gene calls are TRBV27 and TRBJ2-1, with a tentative D call TRBD1 (5 bases). Trimming cost V 6 bases and J 9 bases, with 18 bases left between them. The CDR3 spans 14 residues. The germline gives CDR1 MNHEY, CDR2 SMNVEV (reference sequence).

This chain connects TRBV13 to TRBJ2-1; TRBD2 is a possible D gene (6 bases). This CDR3 spans 17 amino acids. CDR1 is PRHDT, CDR2 FYEKMQ, per germline (reference sequence). V was cut by 5 bases and J by 0 bases, with 17 bases left in between. The CDR3: CASSPAPGDVSYNEQFF. In DNA form, the CDR3 reads TGTGCCAGCAGCCCAGCTCCGGGGGATGTCTCCTACAATGAGCAGTTCTTC.

The chain carries TRBV9 and TRBJ2-7; D unresolved. CDR3 length: 13 residues. Deletions cut 3 bases from V and 4 bases from J, with 11 bases between. CDR1 and CDR2 from the germline V gene are SGDLS and YYNGEE. The chain's CDR3 is CASSGRSSYEQYF. In nucleotides, the CDR3 is TGTGCCAGCAGCGGTAGGTCAAGTTACGAGCAGTACTTC.

The chain has TRBV4-1 and TRBJ2-5; D not certain. Between the trimmed V and J ends, which lost 0 bases and 5 bases, there was a span of 25 bases. The CDR3 is 19 amino acids. Per germline, CDR1 MGHRA and CDR2 YSYEKL. This chain's CDR3 is CASSQDPPGIVRRVETQYF. The DNA for the CDR3 is TGCGCCAGCAGCCAAGACCCCCCCGGAATAGTGCGCCGGGTGGAGACCCAGTACTTC.

The chain links TRBV7-9 to TRBJ2-6; D gene uncertain. The CDR3 is 15 residues long. The ends were cut back, 6 bases at V and 2 bases at J, with 11 bases in the middle. Germline V gives CDR1 SEHNR, CDR2 FQNEAQ (reference sequence). The CDR3 loop is CASRDGEAGANVLTF. The CDR3 coding sequence is TGTGCCAGCAGAGACGGAGAGGCTGGGGCCAACGTCCTGACTTTC.

CDR3 loop: CASSLGGGQETQYF. The CDR3 DNA reads as TGTGCCAGCAGTTTAGGCGGGGGCCAAGAGACCCAGTACTTC. V and J are TRBV28 and TRBJ2-5, with 7 bases matching TRBD2. J lost 1 base, V lost 2 bases, and 1 base had no gene match. Germline-derived CDR1 and CDR2 are MDHEN and SYDVKM. The CDR3 is made up of 14 amino acids.

The chain employs TRBV28 and TRBJ1-5; D gene unclear. The V and J ends lost 5 bases and 11 bases respectively, with 16 bases between them. Germline CDR1 reads MDHEN; CDR2 reads SYDVKM. The CDR3 totals 13 residues. The CDR3 sequence is CASSTDNPWAQHF. The CDR3 DNA reads as TGTGCCAGCAGTACCGACAATCCATGGGCCCAGCATTTT.

The chain has TRBV19 and TRBJ1-1, with D possibly being TRBD1 (6 bases). The CDR3 has 15 residues. Trimming stripped 5 bases from V and 4 bases from J, with 17 bases between. Germline V gene data show CDR1 as LNHDA and CDR2 as SQIVND (reference sequence). The CDR3 loop reads CASSLATGSTTEAFF. The CDR3 DNA sequence: TGTGCCAGTAGTTTAGCGACAGGTTCCACCACTGAAGCTTTCTTT.

The rearrangement links TRBV28 to TRBJ1-2; D is ambiguous. The CDR3 extends over 13 amino acids. CDR1 and CDR2 (germline): MDHEN, SYDVKM. The V gene lost 10 bases and the J gene lost 5 bases, with 17 bases spanning the gap. The CDR3 reads CATDGERVYGYTF. CDR3 nucleotide sequence: TGTGCCACCGATGGGGAACGGGTTTATGGCTACACCTTC.

The chain joins TRBV9 to TRBJ2-3; 10 nucleotides line up with TRBD2. V shed 3 bases and J 2 bases; nucleotides not matched to a gene: 3. This CDR3 is 15 amino acids long. CDR1 is SGDLS, CDR2 YYNGEE, per germline. CDR3: CASSALAGYTDTQYF. The CDR3, as DNA: TGTGCCAGCAGCGCACTAGCGGGGTACACAGATACGCAGTATTTT.

The chain recombines TRBV19 with TRBJ2-7, with 14 nucleotides matching TRBD2. The V segment lost 6 bases and the J segment 3 bases; nucleotides outside the gene matches: 7. Germline CDR1 LNHDA, CDR2 SQIVND (reference sequence). This CDR3 comprises 16 residues. CDR3 DNA: TGTGCCAGTAGCCTCGGAGGGACTAGCGGGAGCTACGAGCAGTACTTC. Amino acids: CASSLGGTSGSYEQYF.

V is TRBV29-1 and J is TRBJ1-6, with D unresolved. V was trimmed by 4 bases and J by 7 bases, leaving 11 bases between them. Looked up from germline, CDR1 is SQVTM and CDR2 is ANQGSEA. This CDR3 is 13 amino acids long. For the CDR3, the DNA is TGCAGCGTTGGAGAGGGAAGCAATTCACCCCTCCACTTT. Amino acid sequence: CSVGEGSNSPLHF. Full variable domain (remainder filled in from reference TRBV29-1 and TRBJ1-6): SAVISQKPSRDICQRGTSLTIQCQVDSQVTMMFWYRQQPGQSLTLIATANQGSEATYESGFVIDKFPISRPNLTFSTLTVSNMSPEDSSIYLCSVGEGSNSPLHFGNGTRLTVT.

V usage is TRBV28 and J usage is TRBJ2-3; TRBD2 aligns across 8 bases. The CDR3 has 15 amino acids. Per the germline V gene, CDR1 is MDHEN and CDR2 is SYDVKM. The junction had 8 bases not matched to a gene; V was cut back by 3 bases and J by 6 bases. In DNA, the CDR3 is TGTGCCAGCAGTTTTTGGGTAGCGGGAAGGGATACGCAGTATTTT. Residues: CASSFWVAGRDTQYF.

This clone was detected only a few times. This chain uses TRBV14 with TRBJ2-7; D possibly matches TRBD1 or TRBD2 (5 bases each). CDR1 and CDR2 from the germline V gene are SGHDN and FVKESK. This CDR3 has 14 residues. The V and J ends lost 5 bases and 3 bases respectively, with 14 bases between them. The CDR3 nucleotides are TGTGCCAGCAGCTCTCTAGGGACGGGCTACGAGCAGTACTTC. It encodes CASSSLGTGYEQYF.

This clone appeared a single time. This chain connects TRBV10-3 to TRBJ1-1; D may be TRBD1 (6 bases). The CDR3 covers 15 residues. Trimming took 6 bases from V and 1 from J, leaving 15 bases between them. Germline V CDR1 and CDR2: ENHRY, SYGVKD. The CDR3 nucleotides are TGTGCCATCAGGGAGGGGGAGGTTTCGAACACTGAAGCTTTCTTT. Translation: CAIREGEVSNTEAFF.

The J gene is TRBJ1-5, the V gene TRBV19; no reliable D call. Germline V gene lookup returns CDR1 LNHDA and CDR2 SQIVND (reference sequence). The length of the CDR3 is 16 residues. The V end was cut by 6 bases, the J end by 5 bases, with 20 bases between. The CDR3 bases are TGTGCCAGTAGCCAGGAAACGGCAGTTTTTGATCAGCCCCAGCATTTT. It yields the protein CASSQETAVFDQPQHF.

The chain couples TRBV28 to TRBJ2-1; TRBD1 agrees at 7 bases. The germline V gene has CDR1 MDHEN and CDR2 SYDVKM. V gave up 5 bases and J gave up 5 bases; unmatched junction bases: 3. The CDR3 has 13 amino acids. CDR3 sequence (DNA): TGTGCCAGCAGTCTGACAGGGCACAATGAGCAGTTCTTC. Protein: CASSLTGHNEQFF.

This clone has only a few counts. V gene TRBV14 combines with J gene TRBJ1-4; 9 bases map to TRBD1. The CDR3 is made up of 18 amino acids. The junction had 10 bases not matched to a gene; V was cut back by 1 base and J by 4 bases. Germline CDR1 SGHDN, CDR2 FVKESK. For the CDR3, the DNA is TGTGCCAGCAGCCAAGCCGGACAGGGGCCGGCGGGTAATGAAAAACTGTTTTTT. Protein sequence: CASSQAGQGPAGNEKLFF.